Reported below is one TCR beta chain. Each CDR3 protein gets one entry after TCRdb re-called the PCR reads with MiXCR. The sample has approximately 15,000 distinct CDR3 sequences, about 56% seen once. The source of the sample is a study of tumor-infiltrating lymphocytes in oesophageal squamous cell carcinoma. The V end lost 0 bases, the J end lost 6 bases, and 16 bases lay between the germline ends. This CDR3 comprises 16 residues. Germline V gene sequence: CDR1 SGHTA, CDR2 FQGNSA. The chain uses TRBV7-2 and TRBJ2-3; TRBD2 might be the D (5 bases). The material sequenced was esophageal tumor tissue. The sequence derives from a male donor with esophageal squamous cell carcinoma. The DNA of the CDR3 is TGTGCCAGCAGCTTAGCGCTAAGCTTCGGGGAGGATACGCAGTATTTT. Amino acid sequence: CASSLALSFGEDTQYF.